Sequencing of this T cell receptor (beta chain) was carried out in a study of cytomegalovirus exposure and HLA in healthy donors. Study-level findings and limits: It was reported that the classifier diagnosed cytomegalovirus status with high specificity and sensitivity in both the original and validation cohorts. Testing in vitro showed a few CMV-associated chains specific for CMV antigens.

Researchers ran the PCR with 60 Vbeta and 13 Jbeta primers. Libraries were prepared by immunoSEQ multiplex PCR; TCRdb keeps only in-frame clonotypes and omits some of them. Here the sample spans about 70,000 clones, 70% to 80% being singletons. On this clone: The antigen is unknown.

Sample: PBMCs. The receptor was isolated from a girl under 18 in good health and CMV-seropositive.

The chain's CDR3 is CASSRISGNYNEQFF. Here the CDR3 DNA reads TGTGCCAGCAGCAGAATTAGCGGTAACTACAATGAGCAGTTCTTC. The rearrangement links TRBV11-2 to TRBJ2-1; perhaps TRBD2 as D (6 bases). The CDR3 extends over 15 amino acids. The V end lost 5 bases, the J end lost 3 bases, and 14 bases lay between the germline ends. Germline CDR1 is SGHAT and CDR2 is FQNNGV.